Presented here are 17 T cell receptor beta chains from one specimen sequenced in a study of beta chain features in type 1 diabetes. Sequenced material consisted of expressed TCRB transcripts (all of the isolated RNA was reverse transcribed). Clones were read by immunoSEQ multiplex PCR, and TCRdb kept only the in-frame ones, dropping some. This sample has under 800,000 clones, with around 15% found just once. Sequenced: naive CD4+ T cells from blood. These receptors were obtained from a man in his late teens or twenties in good health.

V is TRBV5-4 and J is TRBJ2-7, with D possibly called TRBD1 or TRBD2 (5 bases each). This CDR3 is built from 15 residues. The germline V gene encodes CDR1 SGHNT and CDR2 YYREEE (reference sequence). V lost 4 bases, J lost 2 bases, and 16 bases lay in between. The CDR3 spells CASSPTRDGTYEQYF. The CDR3 region has the DNA TGTGCCAGCAGCCCAACCCGGGACGGGACCTACGAGCAGTACTTC.

V and J are TRBV28 and TRBJ2-7, with 7 nucleotides matching TRBD1. In germline, CDR1 is MDHEN, CDR2 SYDVKM. V dropped 6 bases and J dropped 4; count of bases not matched to a gene: 9. The CDR3 consists of 14 residues. This chain's CDR3 is CASRATGEWYEQYF. The DNA of the CDR3 is TGTGCCAGCAGGGCTACAGGGGAATGGTACGAGCAGTACTTC.

The rearrangement links TRBV9 to TRBJ2-5; D might be TRBD1 or TRBD2, each matching 6 bases. The germline V gene encodes CDR1 SGDLS and CDR2 YYNGEE. Trimming cost V 5 bases and J 1 base, with 9 bases left between them. This CDR3 comprises 13 residues. CDR3 coding DNA: TGTGCCAGCAGGGGGGGCCCCCAAGAGACCCAGTACTTC. Translated: CASRGGPQETQYF.

This chain joins TRBV28 and TRBJ2-3; 10 nucleotides match TRBD1. The J segment lost 5 bases and the V segment lost 5 bases, leaving 4 bases of the junction unmatched. CDR1 MDHEN and CDR2 SYDVKM come from the germline V gene. The CDR3 extends over 14 amino acids. Written as DNA, the CDR3 is TGTGCCAGCAGTCGACAGGGGGCTGGAGATACGCAGTATTTT. It translates to CASSRQGAGDTQYF.

V and J are TRBV15 and TRBJ2-7; tentatively, D is TRBD1 (5 bases). The CDR3 extends over 17 amino acids. The V end was cut by 3 bases, the J end by 1 base, with 19 bases between. Germline V gene lookup returns CDR1 LNHNV and CDR2 YYDKDF (reference sequence). CDR3 protein: CATSRMIGRDSSYEQYF. In DNA form, the CDR3 reads TGTGCCACCAGCAGGATGATCGGCAGGGATTCTTCCTACGAGCAGTACTTC.

A note on this clone: The junction differs from germline at one of its ends, possibly a read error. The chain carries TRBV6-6 and TRBJ2-3; the match to TRBD2 covers 7 bases. CDR3 length: 13 amino acids. Germline CDR1 reads MNHNY; CDR2 reads SVGAGI (reference sequence). This CDR3 is CRTTSSSTDTQYF. CDR3 sequence (DNA): TGCCGTACGACTAGCTCTAGCACAGATACGCAGTATTTT.

This clone was seen a few times. This rearrangement joins TRBV4-1 to TRBJ2-7; TRBD2 aligns across 9 bases. Unmatched junction bases numbered 5, after V lost 2 bases and J lost 3 bases. Germline assignment: CDR1 MGHRA and CDR2 YSYEKL. The CDR3 sequence is 15 residues long. This CDR3 reads CASSQSQREVYEQYF. CDR3 nucleotide sequence: TGCGCCAGCAGCCAATCTCAGCGGGAGGTCTACGAGCAGTACTTC.

The chain couples TRBV6-1 to TRBJ2-5; tentatively, D is TRBD1 or TRBD2 (5 bases each). Germline CDR1 reads MNHNS; CDR2 reads SASEGT. This CDR3 comprises 15 residues. V dropped 1 base and J dropped 0 bases, with 9 bases sitting between them. The CDR3 here is CASSEVRGDQETQYF. CDR3 coding DNA: TGTGCCAGCAGTGAAGTACGAGGGGACCAAGAGACCCAGTACTTC.

The chain combines TRBV19 with TRBJ2-1, with 12 bases aligning to TRBD2. This CDR3 is built from 16 residues. The germline gives CDR1 LNHDA, CDR2 SQIVND (reference sequence). The V and J ends lost 5 bases and 7 bases, in that order; junction bases with no gene match: 9. The CDR3 is CASSWASGRVGNEQFF. The CDR3 DNA is TGTGCCAGTAGTTGGGCTAGCGGGAGGGTAGGGAATGAGCAGTTCTTC.

This clone occurred a few times. The chain carries TRBV6-6 and TRBJ2-3; D uncertain. The CDR3 totals 13 residues. Germline V lookup: CDR1 MNHNY, CDR2 SVGAGI (reference sequence). V was cut by 6 bases and J by 4 bases, with 11 bases left in between. CDR3 region: CASSLPGADTQYF. CDR3 in DNA: TGTGCCAGCAGCCTACCGGGTGCAGATACGCAGTATTTT.

This chain uses TRBV28 with TRBJ2-5; 8 bases map to TRBD1. The germline V gene has CDR1 MDHEN and CDR2 SYDVKM. Trimming removed 10 bases from V and 5 bases from J; junction bases left unmatched: 15. CDR3 length: 15 amino acids. CDR3 protein: CATSTLDRVGETQYF. DNA of the CDR3: TGTGCCACCTCAACCCTGGACAGGGTAGGGGAGACCCAGTACTTC.

This clone was observed a few times. The CDR3 nucleotides are TGTGCCAGCAGTGAAGCGGGGAGGACAGCCTACACCTTC. This gives the protein CASSEAGRTAYTF. The V and J genes are TRBV2 and TRBJ1-2; D might be TRBD1 (6 bases). V lost 0 bases and J 10 bases, leaving 12 bases between the germline ends. The CDR3 is 13 residues long. Germline lookup yields CDR1 SNHLY and CDR2 FYNNEI.

The chain links TRBV7-9 to TRBJ1-5, with no clear D. Germline V gene sequence: CDR1 SEHNR, CDR2 FQNEAQ (reference sequence). This CDR3 region has 15 residues. Trimming shortened V by 5 bases and J by 0 bases, and 11 bases separated the two germline ends. DNA for the CDR3: TGTGCCAGCAGCGAGAATACGAATAGCAATCAGCCCCAGCATTTT. This codes for CASSENTNSNQPQHF. The full variable domain, rest sourced from reference TRBV7-9 and TRBJ1-5, is DTGVSQNPRHKITKRGQNVTFRCDPISEHNRLYWYRQTLGQGPEFLTYFQNEAQLEKSRLLSDRFSAERPKGSFSTLEIQRTEQGDSAMYLCASSENTNSNQPQHFGDGTRLSIL.

V usage is TRBV9 and J usage is TRBJ2-3; TRBD2 matches 10 bases. V was pared by 4 bases and J by 0 bases, with 11 bases of the junction left unmatched. The CDR3 totals 18 residues. Germline V lookup: CDR1 SGDLS, CDR2 YYNGEE. In nucleotides, the CDR3 is TGTGCCAGCAGCCCTAGGACTAGCGGCCGTGCTAGCACAGATACGCAGTATTTT. This sequence encodes CASSPRTSGRASTDTQYF.

The chain couples TRBV7-2 to TRBJ2-3, with D unresolved. The V end was cut by 4 bases, the J end by 9 bases, with 14 bases between. There are 13 residues in the CDR3. Germline V gives CDR1 SGHTA, CDR2 FQGNSA. The DNA for the CDR3 is TGTGCCAGCAGCTCTGGATCGTACCAGACGCAGTATTTT. Translation gives CASSSGSYQTQYF.

The chain recombines TRBV7-3 with TRBJ2-7; 7 nucleotides match TRBD2. The CDR3 contains 13 residues. V trimming: 2 bases; J trimming: 6 bases; junction bases outside the gene matches: 4. CDR1 SGHTA and CDR2 FQGTGA come from the germline V gene. The CDR3 DNA reads TGTGCCAGCAGCTTACAGACTAGCTCCGAGCAGTACTTC. The encoded protein is CASSLQTSSEQYF.

This clone has just a few counts. The chain combines TRBV7-2 with TRBJ1-2, with a possible D match to TRBD1 (6 bases). The CDR3 is made up of 14 amino acids. Germline-derived CDR1 and CDR2 are SGHTA and FQGNSA. Trimming took 6 bases from V and 6 from J, leaving 17 bases between them. The CDR3 loop is CASSRGTKGDGYTF. CDR3 DNA sequence: TGTGCCAGCAGTCGAGGGACAAAAGGGGATGGCTACACCTTC.